The 24 T cell receptor beta chains presented below share a single source sample, sequenced in a study of beta chain features in type 1 diabetes. The isolated RNA, all of it, was reverse transcribed, so expressed TCRB transcripts were what got sequenced. Sequencing used immunoSEQ multiplex PCR; TCRdb keeps in-frame clones, though not all of them. The sample records roughly 610,000 clones, roughly a sixth being singletons. The sample comprised naive CD4+ T cells from blood. These receptors were collected from a man younger than 30 in good health.

This clone has just a few counts. The rearrangement joins TRBV23-1 to TRBJ2-6; 12 bases match TRBD1. TRBV23-1 counts as an open reading frame of uncertain function. The CDR3 contains 18 residues. The V and J ends lost 0 bases and 2 bases, in that order; junction bases with no gene match: 2. CDR3 in DNA: TGCGCCAGCAGTCAATCGGGGACAGGGGGCCCTGGGGCCAACGTCCTGACTTTC. It yields the protein CASSQSGTGGPGANVLTF.

The chain has TRBV7-9 and TRBJ2-2; D not resolved. Germline V gives CDR1 SEHNR, CDR2 FQNEAQ (reference sequence). This CDR3 region has 13 residues. V was trimmed by 11 bases and J by 1 base, leaving 11 bases between them. CDR3 sequence (DNA): TGTGCCCCCGAGGCTCTGAACACCGGGGAGCTGTTTTTT. Protein: CAPEALNTGELFF.

This clone appeared a few times. V gene TRBV15 combines with J gene TRBJ2-7; a possible D gene is TRBD1 (6 bases). There are 16 residues in the CDR3. Trimming removed 3 bases from V and 2 bases from J, with 17 bases in between. Germline V gene lookup returns CDR1 LNHNV and CDR2 YYDKDF (reference sequence). CDR3 in amino acids: CATSRARDTGTYEQYF. In DNA form, the CDR3 reads TGTGCCACCAGCAGGGCCCGGGACACTGGAACCTACGAGCAGTACTTC.

The gene calls are TRBV11-3 and TRBJ2-3; weak D call: TRBD2 (5 bases). The germline V and J ends were trimmed by 5 bases and 4 bases, with 16 bases remaining between them. The CDR3 length is 15 residues. Germline CDR1 SGHNT, CDR2 YENEEA. The CDR3 DNA follows: TGTGCCAGCAGCGAATTAGCGACCTATCCAGATACGCAGTATTTT. Protein: CASSELATYPDTQYF.

The rearrangement links TRBV30 to TRBJ1-1; D unresolved. CDR3 length: 12 residues. Trimming took 4 bases from V and 11 from J, leaving 17 bases between them. Germline CDR1 and CDR2: GTSNPN and SVGIG (reference sequence). The CDR3 nucleotides read TGTGCCTGGAACCCCGGGTGGGCAGAGGCTTTCTTT. Residues: CAWNPGWAEAFF.

About this clone: Other DNA variants within this sample encode the same CDR3. This sequence joins TRBV29-1 and TRBJ2-7, with D perhaps matching TRBD1 (5 bases). The V end was cut by 1 base, the J end by 3 bases, with 7 bases between. From germline, CDR1 is SQVTM and CDR2 ANQGSEA. The CDR3 extends over 12 amino acids. The CDR3 spells CSVEGQGYEQYF. The CDR3 region has the DNA TGCAGCGTTGAAGGGCAGGGCTACGAGCAGTACTTC.

Worth noting for this clone: The same CDR3 can be traced to other DNA sequences in this sample. The rearrangement links TRBV7-3 to TRBJ1-1; D perhaps matches TRBD1 (6 bases). CDR1 SGHTA and CDR2 FQGTGA come from the germline V gene. V gave up 5 bases and J gave up 1 base, with 11 bases separating them. The CDR3 is made up of 14 amino acids. The CDR3 DNA reads TGTGCCAGCAGCCTCGACAGGCAGAACACTGAAGCTTTCTTT. Translated: CASSLDRQNTEAFF.

The chain joins TRBV2 to TRBJ1-2, with TRBD1 as a possible D gene (6 bases). V lost 7 bases to trimming and J lost 2 bases, with 11 bases between them. CDR1 SNHLY and CDR2 FYNNEI come from the germline V gene. The CDR3 covers 13 residues. In nucleotides, the CDR3 is TGTGCCAGCATGATGGACAGAAACTATGGCTACACCTTC. Translating gives CASMMDRNYGYTF.

This clone came up a few times. V usage is TRBV29-1 and J usage is TRBJ1-1; 7 positions match TRBD1. Germline CDR1 SQVTM, CDR2 ANQGSEA. V shed 5 bases, J shed 4 bases, and the junction held 16 bases outside the gene matches. The CDR3 loop spans 16 amino acids. CDR3 nucleotide sequence: TGCAGCGTTACCACGACAGGGCCGAGAAGGAGCACTGAAGCTTTCTTT. Translating gives CSVTTTGPRRSTEAFF. Drawing the rest from reference TRBV29-1 and TRBJ1-1, the complete variable domain is SAVISQKPSRDICQRGTSLTIQCQVDSQVTMMFWYRQQPGQSLTLIATANQGSEATYESGFVIDKFPISRPNLTFSTLTVSNMSPEDSSIYLCSVTTTGPRRSTEAFFGQGTRLTVV.

This chain connects TRBV28 to TRBJ2-2, with D hard to call. The germline V and J ends were trimmed by 6 bases and 1 base, with 9 bases remaining between them. CDR1 and CDR2 from the germline V gene are MDHEN and SYDVKM. The CDR3 runs to 14 residues. The DNA for the CDR3 is TGTGCCAGCAGAGATGAAAAGAACACCGGGGAGCTGTTTTTT. This translates into CASRDEKNTGELFF.

The chain has TRBV27 and TRBJ2-7; 10 positions match TRBD1. With 0 bases clipped from V and 4 bases from J, the junction kept 3 bases outside the gene matches. The CDR3 covers 15 residues. CDR1 is MNHEY and CDR2 is SMNVEV in the germline V gene (reference sequence). The CDR3 sequence is CASSLSDRGIYEQYF. The CDR3 coding sequence is TGTGCCAGCAGTTTATCGGACAGGGGGATATACGAGCAGTACTTC.

This chain joins TRBV28 and TRBJ1-4; D might be TRBD1 (6 bases). The V and J ends lost 6 bases and 14 bases respectively, with 19 bases between them. The germline gives CDR1 MDHEN, CDR2 SYDVKM. CDR3 length: 13 amino acids. CDR3: CASSPNFRQDLFF. CDR3 DNA: TGTGCCAGCAGCCCCAATTTCCGACAGGACCTGTTTTTT.

The V call is TRBV2, the J call TRBJ2-2; 7 bases agree with TRBD1. The CDR3 contains 15 residues. With V trimmed by 3 bases and J by 4 bases, 5 bases remained unmatched. Germline V gives CDR1 SNHLY, CDR2 FYNNEI. The CDR3 sequence is CASSDNRGATGELFF. The CDR3 nucleotides read TGTGCCAGCAGTGACAACAGGGGTGCCACCGGGGAGCTGTTTTTT. Filled out from reference TRBV2 and TRBJ2-2, the complete variable domain reads EPEVTQTPSHQVTQMGQEVILRCVPISNHLYFYWYRQILGQKVEFLVSFYNNEISEKSEIFDDQFSVERPDGSNFTLKIRSTKLEDSAMYFCASSDNRGATGELFFGEGSRLTVL.

This clone has just a few counts. The V and J genes are TRBV18 and TRBJ1-5; 9 bases are a match to TRBD1. The trim removed 2 bases at V and 6 bases at J, leaving 5 bases unmatched. The length of the CDR3 is 15 residues. CDR1 and CDR2 from the germline V gene are KGHSH and LQKENI. The DNA for the CDR3 is TGTGCCAGCTCACCAGACACAGGGGGCTTTCAGCCCCAGCATTTT. As protein: CASSPDTGGFQPQHF.

In this sample, this clone turned up a few times. The chain joins TRBV28 to TRBJ2-7, with 7 bases that match TRBD2. The CDR3 length is 16 residues. Germline V gene sequence: CDR1 MDHEN, CDR2 SYDVKM. Germline trimming cut 4 bases from V and 3 bases from J; bases unmatched to any gene: 12. The CDR3 DNA is TGTGCCAGCAGTTCAGAAGGGAGTGGACTAGTCTACGAGCAGTACTTC. The encoded protein is CASSSEGSGLVYEQYF.

This clone has a handful of counts. This chain connects TRBV28 to TRBJ2-1, with D possibly TRBD1 on 5 matching bases. CDR1 is MDHEN, CDR2 SYDVKM, per germline. Trimming pared 3 bases from V and 8 bases from J, leaving 23 bases between. The CDR3 sequence is 17 residues long. The chain's CDR3 is CASSFGSGWGLGDEQFF. The CDR3 DNA follows: TGTGCCAGCAGTTTTGGATCAGGGTGGGGTCTAGGGGATGAGCAGTTCTTC.

Only a few counts were recorded for this clone. The chain uses TRBV15 and TRBJ2-1; TRBD1 matches 8 bases. With V trimmed by 6 bases and J by 9 bases, 19 bases remained unmatched. CDR3 size: 17 residues. Germline CDR1 and CDR2: LNHNV and YYDKDF (reference sequence). CDR3 in amino acids: CATRYRQGRTPAGEQFF. The CDR3 coding sequence is TGTGCCACCAGGTACCGACAGGGGCGCACTCCGGCGGGTGAGCAGTTCTTC.

In this sample, this clone turned up a few times. V and J are TRBV19 and TRBJ2-1; 10 bases are shared with TRBD1. The CDR3 covers 15 residues. The V segment lost 6 bases and the J segment 6 bases; nucleotides outside the gene matches: 8. CDR1 and CDR2 (germline): LNHDA, SQIVND (reference sequence). CDR3 sequence reads: CASRGDRGFGNEQFF. In DNA, the CDR3 is TGTGCCAGTAGGGGGGACAGGGGATTCGGCAATGAGCAGTTCTTC.

The genes are TRBV4-3 and TRBJ2-7; D unclear. Trimming took 0 bases from V and 0 from J, leaving 6 bases between them. The CDR3 consists of 14 residues. Germline lookup yields CDR1 LGHNA and CDR2 YSLEER. DNA of the CDR3: TGCGCCAGCAGCCAAGAGGCTAGCTCCTACGAGCAGTACTTC. This encodes CASSQEASSYEQYF.

This clone turned up a few times. The gene calls are TRBV11-2 and TRBJ2-5; 7 nucleotides line up with TRBD1. Per the germline V gene, CDR1 is SGHAT and CDR2 is FQNNGV. Trimming at V came to 5 bases and at J to 4 bases, leaving 7 bases not matched to a gene. CDR3 length: 14 amino acids. The CDR3: CASSLRQGRETQYF. The CDR3, as DNA: TGTGCCAGCAGCCTAAGACAGGGTAGAGAGACCCAGTACTTC.

This clone showed up just a few times. The chain couples TRBV9 to TRBJ2-1, with D possibly being TRBD2 (5 bases). V was clipped by 4 bases and J by 3 bases, with 11 bases between them. Looked up from germline, CDR1 is SGDLS and CDR2 is YYNGEE. This CDR3 is built from 14 residues. The CDR3 bases are TGTGCCAGCAGCAAGCGCCGGGACTACAATGAGCAGTTCTTC. Amino acid sequence: CASSKRRDYNEQFF.

V usage is TRBV5-1 and J usage is TRBJ2-7; D call uncertain. Deletions cut 4 bases from V and 5 bases from J, with 13 bases between. The CDR3 contains 13 residues. Germline V gene lookup returns CDR1 SGHRS and CDR2 YFSETQ. The CDR3 DNA reads TGCGCCAGCAGCCCACGTGAAGGCAACGAGCAGTACTTC. Translated: CASSPREGNEQYF. Filled out from reference TRBV5-1 and TRBJ2-7, the complete variable domain reads KAGVTQTPRYLIKTRGQQVTLSCSPISGHRSVSWYQQTPGQGLQFLFEYFSETQRNKGNFPGRFSGRQFSNSRSEMNVSTLELGDSALYLCASSPREGNEQYFGPGTRLTVT.

This clone was found a few times. The chain is built from TRBV25-1 and TRBJ2-7, with D uncertain. Germline values: CDR1 MGHDK, CDR2 SYGVNS. This CDR3 contains 13 residues. V was trimmed by 8 bases and J by 5 bases, leaving 16 bases between them. CDR3 protein: CASSPQHIDEQYF. The CDR3 bases are TGTGCCAGCTCCCCTCAGCATATCGACGAGCAGTACTTC.

In nucleotides, the CDR3 is TGTGCCAGCAGTGAGGTAGCGGGAGGCGAGCAGTACTTC. This translates into CASSEVAGGEQYF. The chain joins TRBV2 to TRBJ2-7; TRBD2 matches 10 bases. The CDR3 extends over 13 amino acids. Losses at the gene ends were 3 bases for V and 6 bases for J; bases not matched to a gene: 2. CDR1 SNHLY and CDR2 FYNNEI come from the germline V gene.